The rows below give T cell receptor beta chains drawn from one sample of a study of cytomegalovirus exposure and HLA in healthy donors. Generated by immunoSEQ multiplex PCR, the TCRdb table keeps only in-frame clones and is missing some. The repertoire has some 98,000 clones, 55% to 75% of them found once; the top ten carry over 2%. The sequenced material came from PBMCs. These receptors were obtained from a man aged 50-60 years in good health and CMV-seronegative. CDR3s leave out the opening cysteine and the closing phenylalanine or tryptophan. Clone size is stated in some rows and not others, as once, few, many or a class when expanded.

abundance: NA
v_gene: TRBV29-1
j_gene: TRBJ2-5
CDR3aa: SVLVTGVGETQY

abundance: NA
v_gene: TRBV27
j_gene: TRBJ1-5
CDR3aa: ASSWGPLQPQH

abundance: NA
v_gene: TRBV5-1
j_gene: TRBJ1-2
CDR3aa: ASSLGTGDYT

abundance: few
v_gene: TRBV2
j_gene: TRBJ1-2
CDR3aa: ASSEQGAGYT

abundance: NA
v_gene: TRBV7-9
j_gene: TRBJ2-3
CDR3aa: ASSLTASGRAEGDTQY

abundance: NA
v_gene: TRBV29-1
j_gene: TRBJ2-1
CDR3aa: SVEVSPVEQF

abundance: NA
v_gene: TRBV5-1
j_gene: TRBJ2-3
CDR3aa: ASSLGSGSGLDTQY

abundance: NA
v_gene: TRBV28
j_gene: TRBJ2-7
CDR3aa: ASSSLTTYEQY

abundance: NA
v_gene: TRBV4-1
j_gene: TRBJ2-7
CDR3aa: ASSQVSASSYEQY

abundance: few
v_gene: TRBV19
j_gene: TRBJ1-1
CDR3aa: ASSTDRAWGEAF

abundance: NA
v_gene: TRBV5-4
j_gene: NA
CDR3aa: ASSGVGGKAYEQY

abundance: NA
v_gene: TRBV27
j_gene: TRBJ2-3
CDR3aa: ASSLAAWDTQY

abundance: NA
v_gene: TRBV6-5
j_gene: TRBJ2-1
CDR3aa: ASSTSRGGQF

abundance: few
v_gene: TRBV6-5
j_gene: TRBJ2-1
CDR3aa: ASSLQGAVRYNEQF

abundance: NA
v_gene: TRBV10-3
j_gene: TRBJ2-5
CDR3aa: AISERLAGGLGSQETQY

abundance: NA
v_gene: TRBV19
j_gene: TRBJ1-5
CDR3aa: ASSTQGPNQPQH

abundance: NA
v_gene: TRBV5-6
j_gene: TRBJ2-1
CDR3aa: ASSLAKPRNEQF

abundance: NA
v_gene: TRBV4-3
j_gene: TRBJ1-1
CDR3aa: ASSQDPVNTEAF

abundance: NA
v_gene: TRBV10-3
j_gene: NA
CDR3aa: AIRASRTSESSYEQY

abundance: NA
v_gene: TRBV6-6
j_gene: TRBJ1-2
CDR3aa: ASSLGTANYGYT

abundance: NA
v_gene: TRBV7-9
j_gene: TRBJ2-6
CDR3aa: ASSSRPVTGRGANVLT

abundance: NA
v_gene: TRBV5-1
j_gene: TRBJ1-5
CDR3aa: ASSLEGGVQPQH

abundance: once
v_gene: TRBV7-9
j_gene: TRBJ1-1
CDR3aa: ASSSLRGFAEAF

abundance: NA
v_gene: TRBV19
j_gene: TRBJ1-1
CDR3aa: ASSVEQGTLTDTEAF

abundance: NA
v_gene: TRBV7-9
j_gene: TRBJ2-3
CDR3aa: AGSFSGSTDTQY

abundance: NA
v_gene: TRBV30
j_gene: TRBJ2-3
CDR3aa: AWSKLAERGDTQY

abundance: few
v_gene: TRBV9
j_gene: TRBJ2-6
CDR3aa: ASSVGLGSGANVLT

abundance: NA
v_gene: TRBV11-2
j_gene: TRBJ2-7
CDR3aa: ASSRFGRAYEQY

abundance: NA
v_gene: TRBV2
j_gene: NA
CDR3aa: AAGTGTGPYEQY

abundance: NA
v_gene: TRBV27
j_gene: TRBJ2-7
CDR3aa: ASSLETGSSYEQY

abundance: NA
v_gene: TRBV19
j_gene: NA
CDR3aa: ASSIALGQGVYEQY

abundance: once
v_gene: TRBV6-5
j_gene: TRBJ2-7
CDR3aa: ASSPGGAFTYEQY

abundance: NA
v_gene: TRBV10-2
j_gene: TRBJ2-5
CDR3aa: ATKTGWETQY

abundance: once
v_gene: TRBV6-5
j_gene: TRBJ2-7
CDR3aa: ASSYRLAGAHNEQY

abundance: NA
v_gene: TRBV5-1
j_gene: TRBJ2-1
CDR3aa: ASTQGDSYNEQF

abundance: once
v_gene: TRBV30
j_gene: TRBJ2-1
CDR3aa: AWAKDRGWAEQF

abundance: NA
v_gene: TRBV28
j_gene: TRBJ2-7
CDR3aa: ASSSTRRYTEQY

abundance: NA
v_gene: TRBV30
j_gene: TRBJ1-3
CDR3aa: AWIRDRERLRLSGNTIY

abundance: NA
v_gene: TRBV6-5
j_gene: TRBJ2-1
CDR3aa: ASILEALNEQF

abundance: NA
v_gene: TRBV7-9
j_gene: TRBJ2-1
CDR3aa: ASSSGTSGRNEQF

abundance: NA
v_gene: TRBV6-6
j_gene: TRBJ2-3
CDR3aa: ASSYSGGGTDTQY

abundance: NA
v_gene: TRBV7-9
j_gene: TRBJ1-1
CDR3aa: ASSLLEGTEAF

abundance: NA
v_gene: TRBV5-6
j_gene: TRBJ1-6
CDR3aa: ASSLVGASSYNSPLH